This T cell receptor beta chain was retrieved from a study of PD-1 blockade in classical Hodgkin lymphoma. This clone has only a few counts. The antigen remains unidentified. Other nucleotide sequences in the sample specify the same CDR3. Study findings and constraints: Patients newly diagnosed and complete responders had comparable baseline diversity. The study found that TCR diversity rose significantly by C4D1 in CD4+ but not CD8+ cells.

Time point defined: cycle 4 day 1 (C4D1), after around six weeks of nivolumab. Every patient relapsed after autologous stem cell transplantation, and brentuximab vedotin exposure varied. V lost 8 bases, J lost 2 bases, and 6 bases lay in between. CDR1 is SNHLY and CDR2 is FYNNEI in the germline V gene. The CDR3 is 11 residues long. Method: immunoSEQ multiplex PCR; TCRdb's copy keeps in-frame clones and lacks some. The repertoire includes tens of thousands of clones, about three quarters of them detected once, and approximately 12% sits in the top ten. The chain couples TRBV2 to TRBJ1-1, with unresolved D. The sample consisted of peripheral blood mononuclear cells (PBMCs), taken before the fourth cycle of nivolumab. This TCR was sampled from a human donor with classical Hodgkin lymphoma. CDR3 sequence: CASRFNTEAFF. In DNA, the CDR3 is TGTGCCAGCCGATTTAACACTGAAGCTTTCTTT.